This T cell receptor beta chain was documented in a study of blood T cell repertoires in COVID-19. Study as a whole: Collection of acute and convalescent COVID-19 samples took place in the United States, Italy and Spain. The cDNA or gDNA used as material had been derived from T cells, B-cell-depleted T cells, or PBMCs.

In the study's own analysis: Nucleated cell counts were estimated from reference gene primer amplification. Some clones are missing from TCRdb's copy, which holds only in-frame ones; the method was immunoSEQ multiplex PCR. V and J calls and clone size are given by that table; D and trimming were obtained from the DNA. The table shows about 350,000 clones, with roughly nine tenths occurring only once. In assigning cohorts, the study relied on participant-reported clinical history. V lost 6 bases to trimming and J lost 7 bases, with 16 bases between them. The germline gives CDR1 ENHRY, CDR2 SYGVKD. This CDR3 is 14 amino acids long.

The source material was PBMCs or T cells enriched from blood (not recorded which). The chain couples TRBV10-3 to TRBJ2-1, with D perhaps TRBD1 (6 bases). The origin of this receptor is a woman in her twenties or thirties who had recovered from COVID-19. The CDR3: CAIRGDKGDNEQFF. The CDR3 nucleotides read TGTGCCATCAGGGGGGATAAGGGGGATAATGAGCAGTTCTTC.